Below, 3 T cell receptor beta chains from the same sample are listed, as sequenced in a study of shared clonotypes between healthy human individuals. TCRdb keeps only in-frame clones here, not all; method: immunoSEQ multiplex PCR. The sample holds around 580,000 clones, 95% to 98% seen once. Terminally differentiated effector memory CD45RA+ cells were excluded by CCR7 positive selection of CD45RO-negative cells. The specimen sequenced was naive CD8+ T cells sorted from blood. The receptors were gathered from a man aged 30-40 years in good health.

CDR3 nucleotides: TGCGCCAGCAGCCCCGGACAGGGGGGACCGACCCAGTACTTC. It specifies CASSPGQGGPTQYF. The chain joins TRBV5-1 to TRBJ2-5; 10 positions agree with TRBD1. CDR1 is SGHRS and CDR2 is YFSETQ in the germline V gene. The CDR3 runs 14 residues. J was trimmed by 7 bases and V by 4 bases; bases with no gene match: 7.

This sequence joins TRBV14 and TRBJ2-1, with 8 nucleotides matching TRBD1. CDR1 and CDR2 from the germline V gene are SGHDN and FVKESK. Trimming cost V 5 bases and J 2 bases; bases outside gene matches: 8. The CDR3 extends over 16 amino acids. This CDR3 reads CASSDSRGPTYNEQFF. CDR3 bases: TGTGCCAGCAGCGATAGCAGGGGGCCCACCTACAATGAGCAGTTCTTC.

V gene TRBV28 combines with J gene TRBJ2-7; 13 nucleotides match TRBD2. Germline V gene sequence: CDR1 MDHEN, CDR2 SYDVKM. The ends lost 3 bases at V and 4 bases at J; junction bases unmatched: 15. The CDR3 spans 19 residues. The CDR3 reads CASSLPLREGTSGKYEQYF. Here the CDR3 DNA reads TGTGCCAGCAGTTTGCCCCTAAGGGAGGGGACTAGCGGGAAATACGAGCAGTACTTC.